This is a list of T cell receptor beta chains from one sample in a study of cytomegalovirus exposure and HLA in healthy donors. Libraries were prepared by immunoSEQ multiplex PCR; TCRdb keeps only in-frame clonotypes and omits some of them. The sample shows approximately 150,000 clones, roughly 80% of them seen only once. The sample taken for sequencing was PBMCs. The receptors come from a woman aged 60-75 years in good health and CMV-seronegative. CDR3s include the opening cysteine and the closing phenylalanine or tryptophan. D genes are given only for firm matches. Size tells how often a clone was seen (once, few, many) or the class of an expanded clone, and some rows leave it out.

v_gene	len	abundance	d_gene	j_gene	CDR3nt	CDR3aa
TRBV2	15	-	-	TRBJ1-2	TGTGCCAGCAGGACGGACACTCAAGGGCACTATGGCTACACCTTC	CASRTDTQGHYGYTF
TRBV19	13	-	-	TRBJ1-5	TGTGCCAGTAGACCTACTAGCAATCAGCCCCAGCATTTT	CASRPTSNQPQHF
TRBV29-1	15	-	-	TRBJ1-2	TGCAGCGTCGCGAGGGCCGCGACTTATAACTATGGCTACACCTTC	CSVARAATYNYGYTF
TRBV5-1	16	-	TRBD2	TRBJ2-1	TGCGCCAGCAGCCGCCTCGTTGGACTAGCGGACAATGAGCAGTTCTTC	CASSRLVGLADNEQFF
TRBV28	12	-	-	TRBJ2-7	TGTGCCAGCAGTACGGCTAGGTACGAGCAGTACTTC	CASSTARYEQYF
TRBV4-1	16	few	-	TRBJ2-2	TGCGCCAGCAGCCGACAACCGGCCGGGAAGACCGGGGAGCTGTTTTTT	CASSRQPAGKTGELFF
TRBV7-8	13	-	-	TRBJ1-1	TGTGCCAGCAGCTCCTCGGGGGACACTGAAGCTTTCTTT	CASSSSGDTEAFF
TRBV28	13	-	-	TRBJ1-1	TGTGCCAGCAGACAACAGGTAAACACTGAAGCTTTCTTT	CASRQQVNTEAFF
TRBV5-8	13	-	-	TRBJ1-4	TGTGCCAGCAGCTTGGGAGATAATGAAAAACTGTTTTTT	CASSLGDNEKLFF
TRBV7-6	15	-	-	TRBJ2-5	TGTGCCAGCAGCCCCAATGGGGCAGTCCAAGAGACCCAGTACTTC	CASSPNGAVQETQYF
TRBV5-4	16	-	-	TRBJ1-1	TGTGCCAGCAGCTTGGGGCCAGGGCGAGGTGGCACTGAAGCTTTCTTT	CASSLGPGRGGTEAFF
TRBV7-9	13	-	TRBD1	TRBJ1-4	TGTGCCAGCAGCTACGGACAGGGGGAAAAACTGTTTTTT	CASSYGQGEKLFF
TRBV30	15	-	TRBD1	TRBJ2-3	TGTGCCTGGAGTGGGCGGGACAGGGTTCCAGATACGCAGTATTTT	CAWSGRDRVPDTQYF
TRBV2	13	-	TRBD1	TRBJ1-1	TGTGCCAGCAGGGGACAGGGGAACACTGAAGCTTTCTTT	CASRGQGNTEAFF
TRBV6-6	16	-	-	TRBJ2-1	TGTGCCAGCAGTGCCCAGGACAGAAACAAAGACAATGAGCAGTTCTTC	CASSAQDRNKDNEQFF
TRBV7-2	13	-	-	TRBJ2-2	TGTGCCAGCAGCTTCGTACATCTCCGGGAGCTGTTTTTT	CASSFVHLRELFF
TRBV2	15	-	TRBD1	TRBJ2-5	TGTGCCAGCAGTGCTCAGGGGGTAGGGCAAGAGACCCAGTACTTC	CASSAQGVGQETQYF
TRBV28	15	-	TRBD1	TRBJ1-4	TGTGCCAGCAGTTACCCTCGACAGGGGGTCGAAAAACTGTTTTTT	CASSYPRQGVEKLFF
TRBV7-6	17	once	-	TRBJ1-2	TGTGCCAGCAGCCTAAAGGCGGGCCCATTCGCTAACTATGGCTACACCTTC	CASSLKAGPFANYGYTF
TRBV2	14	few	TRBD1	TRBJ2-2	TGTGCCAGAAAGGGACAGGGGGAAGCCGGGGAGCTGTTTTTT	CARKGQGEAGELFF
TRBV5-1	13	-	TRBD1	TRBJ1-1	TGCGCCAGCAGCCCCGGACAGGTACCTGAAGCTTTCTTT	CASSPGQVPEAFF
TRBV28	14	-	TRBD2	TRBJ2-3	TGTGCCAGCAGTTTATGGACTAGCCCAGATACGCAGTATTTT	CASSLWTSPDTQYF
TRBV9	14	once	TRBD1	TRBJ2-5	TGTGCCAGCAGCCGACGGACAGGGCAAGAGACCCAGTACTTC	CASSRRTGQETQYF
TRBV11-2	17	-	-	TRBJ1-2	TGTGCCAGCAGCTCCCATTGGGGGCAGGGTGTCTCCATTGGCTACACCTTC	CASSSHWGQGVSIGYTF
TRBV7-2	15	-	-	TRBJ2-6	TGTGCCAGCAGCTCCTCTTATGCTGGGGCCAACGTCCTGACTTTC	CASSSSYAGANVLTF
TRBV5-4	14	-	-	TRBJ2-7	TGTGCCAGCAGCTTGGAGGGGATCTCCTACGAGCAGTACTTC	CASSLEGISYEQYF
TRBV5-6	15	-	-	TRBJ1-1	TGTGCCAGCAGCTTGAGGGCGGGGGTGAACACTGAAGCTTTCTTT	CASSLRAGVNTEAFF
TRBV30	17	-	TRBD1	TRBJ2-7	TGTGCCTGGGCCGAACCCCTCTGGGACAGAGGCTCCTACGAGCAGTACTTC	CAWAEPLWDRGSYEQYF